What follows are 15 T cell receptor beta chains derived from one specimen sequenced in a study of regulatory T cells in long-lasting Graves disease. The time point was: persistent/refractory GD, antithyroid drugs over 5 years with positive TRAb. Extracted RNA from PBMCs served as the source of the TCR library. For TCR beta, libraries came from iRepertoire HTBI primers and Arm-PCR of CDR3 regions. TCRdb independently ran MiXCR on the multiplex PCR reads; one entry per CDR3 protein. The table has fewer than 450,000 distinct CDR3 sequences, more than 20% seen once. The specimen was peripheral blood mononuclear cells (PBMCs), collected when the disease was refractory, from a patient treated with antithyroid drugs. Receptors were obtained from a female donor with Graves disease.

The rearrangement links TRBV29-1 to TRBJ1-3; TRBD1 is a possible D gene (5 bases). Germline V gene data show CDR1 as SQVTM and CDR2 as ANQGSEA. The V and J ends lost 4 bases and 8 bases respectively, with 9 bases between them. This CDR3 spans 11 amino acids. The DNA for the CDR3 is TGCAGCGTTGCCCAGGGCTACACCATATATTTT. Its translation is CSVAQGYTIYF. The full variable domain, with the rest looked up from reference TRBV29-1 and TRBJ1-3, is SAVISQKPSRDICQRGTSLTIQCQVDSQVTMMFWYRQQPGQSLTLIATANQGSEATYESGFVIDKFPISRPNLTFSTLTVSNMSPEDSSIYLCSVAQGYTIYFGEGSWLTVV.

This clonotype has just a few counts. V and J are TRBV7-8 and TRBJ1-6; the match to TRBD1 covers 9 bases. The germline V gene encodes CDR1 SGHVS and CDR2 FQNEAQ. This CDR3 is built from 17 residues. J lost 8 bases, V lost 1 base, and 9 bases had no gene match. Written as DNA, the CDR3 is TGTGCCAGCAGCTTAGACCGGACAGGGGATTCGGATTCACCCCTCCACTTT. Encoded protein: CASSLDRTGDSDSPLHF. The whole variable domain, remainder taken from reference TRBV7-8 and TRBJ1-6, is GAGVSQSPRYKVAKRGQDVALRCDPISGHVSLFWYQQALGQGPEFLTYFQNEAQLDKSGLPSDRFFAERPEGSVSTLKIQRTQQEDSAVYLCASSLDRTGDSDSPLHFGNGTRLTVT.

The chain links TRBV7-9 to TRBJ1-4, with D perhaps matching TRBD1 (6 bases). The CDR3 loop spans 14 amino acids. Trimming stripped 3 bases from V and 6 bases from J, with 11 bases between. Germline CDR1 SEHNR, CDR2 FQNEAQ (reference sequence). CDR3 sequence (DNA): TGTGCCAGCAGCTTGGGGGGCTACGATGAAAAACTGTTTTTT. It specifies CASSLGGYDEKLFF.

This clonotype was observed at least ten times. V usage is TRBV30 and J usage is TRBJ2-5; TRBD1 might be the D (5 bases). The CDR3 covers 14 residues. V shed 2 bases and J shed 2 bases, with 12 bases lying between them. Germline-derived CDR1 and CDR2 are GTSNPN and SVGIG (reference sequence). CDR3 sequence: CAWSWGIQQETQYF. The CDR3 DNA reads TGTGCCTGGAGTTGGGGCATCCAGCAAGAGACCCAGTACTTC.

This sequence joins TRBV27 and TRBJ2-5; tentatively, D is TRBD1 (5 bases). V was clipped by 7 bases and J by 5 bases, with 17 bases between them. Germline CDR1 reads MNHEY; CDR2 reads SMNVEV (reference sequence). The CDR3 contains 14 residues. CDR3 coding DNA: TGTGCCAGCAAAGCCATTTCCTGGGGCGAGACCCAGTACTTC. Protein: CASKAISWGETQYF.

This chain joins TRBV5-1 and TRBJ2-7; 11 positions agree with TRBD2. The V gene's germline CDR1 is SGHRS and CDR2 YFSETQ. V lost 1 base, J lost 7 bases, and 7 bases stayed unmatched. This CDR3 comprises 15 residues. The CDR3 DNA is TGCGCCAGCAGCTTGTTCACTAGCGGGAGTGGGGAGCAGTACTTC. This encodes CASSLFTSGSGEQYF. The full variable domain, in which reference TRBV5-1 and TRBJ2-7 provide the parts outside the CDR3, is KAGVTQTPRYLIKTRGQQVTLSCSPISGHRSVSWYQQTPGQGLQFLFEYFSETQRNKGNFPGRFSGRQFSNSRSEMNVSTLELGDSALYLCASSLFTSGSGEQYFGPGTRLTVT.

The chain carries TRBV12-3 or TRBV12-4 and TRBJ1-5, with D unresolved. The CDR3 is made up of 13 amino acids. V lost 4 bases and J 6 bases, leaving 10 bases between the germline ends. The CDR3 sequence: CASSYNHGQPQHF. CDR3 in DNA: TGTGCCAGCAGTTATAATCATGGTCAGCCCCAGCATTTT.

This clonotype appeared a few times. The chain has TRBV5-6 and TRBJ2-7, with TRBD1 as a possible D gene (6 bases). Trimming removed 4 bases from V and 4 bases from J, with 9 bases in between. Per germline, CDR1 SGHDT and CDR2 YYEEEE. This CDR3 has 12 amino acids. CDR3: CASSNGQYEQYF. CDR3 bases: TGTGCCAGCAGCAACGGACAGTACGAGCAGTACTTC.

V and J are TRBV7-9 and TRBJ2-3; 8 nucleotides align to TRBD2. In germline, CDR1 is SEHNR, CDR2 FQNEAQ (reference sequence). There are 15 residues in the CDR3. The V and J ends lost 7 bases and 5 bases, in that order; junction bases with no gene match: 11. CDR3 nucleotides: TGTGCCAGCAAGAGCCGGGGGGGAGCTGAAGATACGCAGTATTTT. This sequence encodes CASKSRGGAEDTQYF.

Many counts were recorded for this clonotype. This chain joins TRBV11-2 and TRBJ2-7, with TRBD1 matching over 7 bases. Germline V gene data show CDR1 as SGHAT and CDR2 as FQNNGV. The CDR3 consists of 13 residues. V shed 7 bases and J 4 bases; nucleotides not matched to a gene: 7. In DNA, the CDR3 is TGTGCCAGCACCGTAGGGGGCGGGTACGAGCAGTACTTC. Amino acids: CASTVGGGYEQYF.

CDR3 DNA sequence: TGTGCCAGCAGCTTCGAGGGGGGTGTCGCTGAAGCTTTCTTT. This gives the protein CASSFEGGVAEAFF. The V call is TRBV7-9, the J call TRBJ1-1; the D gene is possibly TRBD1 (6 bases). The germline V gene has CDR1 SEHNR and CDR2 FQNEAQ (reference sequence). Trimming pared 3 bases from V and 6 bases from J, leaving 14 bases between. The CDR3 totals 14 residues.

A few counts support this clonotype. In DNA form, the CDR3 reads TGTGCCAGTAGTATCTCGCCAGCCACCGGGGAGCTGTTTTTT. Protein product: CASSISPATGELFF. The V and J genes are TRBV19 and TRBJ2-2, with no clear D. With 3 bases removed from V and 4 bases from J, the gap between germline ends came to 9 bases. CDR3 length equals 14 residues. In germline, CDR1 is LNHDA, CDR2 SQIVND (reference sequence).

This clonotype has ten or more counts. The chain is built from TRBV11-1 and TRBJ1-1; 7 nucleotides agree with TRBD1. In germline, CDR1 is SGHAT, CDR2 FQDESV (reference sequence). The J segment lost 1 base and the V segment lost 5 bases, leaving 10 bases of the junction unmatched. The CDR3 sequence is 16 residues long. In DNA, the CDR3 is TGTGCCAGCAGCGAGAGGGGGCTCCCGGGGAACACTGAAGCTTTCTTT. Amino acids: CASSERGLPGNTEAFF.

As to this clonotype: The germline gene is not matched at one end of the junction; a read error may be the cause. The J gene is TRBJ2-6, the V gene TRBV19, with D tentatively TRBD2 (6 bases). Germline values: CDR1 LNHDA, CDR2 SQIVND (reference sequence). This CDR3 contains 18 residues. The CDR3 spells CACSPGVAVSSGANVLTF. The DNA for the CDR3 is TGTGCCTGTAGTCCCGGGGTAGCGGTAAGCTCTGGGGCCAACGTCCTGACTTTC.

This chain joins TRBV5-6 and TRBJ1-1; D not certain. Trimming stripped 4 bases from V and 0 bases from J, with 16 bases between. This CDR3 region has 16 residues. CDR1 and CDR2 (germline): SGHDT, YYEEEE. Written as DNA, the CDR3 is TGTGCCAGCAGCCTATGGCCCGGCCAGCTGAACACTGAAGCTTTCTTT. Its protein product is CASSLWPGQLNTEAFF.